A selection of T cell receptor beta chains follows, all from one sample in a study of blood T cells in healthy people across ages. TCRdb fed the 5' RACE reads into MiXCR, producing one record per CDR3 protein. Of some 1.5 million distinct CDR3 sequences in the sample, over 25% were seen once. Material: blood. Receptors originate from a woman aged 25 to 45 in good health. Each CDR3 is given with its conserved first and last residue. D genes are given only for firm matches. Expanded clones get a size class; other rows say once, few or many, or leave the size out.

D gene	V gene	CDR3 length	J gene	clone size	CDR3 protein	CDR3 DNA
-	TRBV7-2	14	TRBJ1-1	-	CASSSTGMHTEAFF	TGTGCCAGCAGTTCTACAGGGATGCACACTGAAGCTTTCTTT
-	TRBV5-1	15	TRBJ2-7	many	CASSLGGREYYEQYF	TGCGCCAGCAGCCTAGGAGGCCGGGAATACTACGAGCAGTACTTC
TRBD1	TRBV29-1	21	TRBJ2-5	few	CSVGDRRDRSYLTPSSETQYF	TGCAGCGTTGGCGACCGTCGGGACAGAAGTTACCTCACACCGTCGAGCGAGACCCAGTACTTC
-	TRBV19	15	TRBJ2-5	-	CASSIHRRASETQYF	TGTGCCAGTAGTATTCACCGGAGGGCCTCGGAGACCCAGTACTTC
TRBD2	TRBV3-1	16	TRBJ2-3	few	CASSPDSGIGTDTQYF	TGTGCCAGCAGCCCGGATAGCGGGATTGGCACAGATACGCAGTATTTT
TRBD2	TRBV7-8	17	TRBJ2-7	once	CASSFRIAGPTSYEQYF	TGTGCCAGCAGCTTTCGGATAGCGGGACCTACCTCCTACGAGCAGTACTTC
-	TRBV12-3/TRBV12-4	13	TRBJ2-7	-	CASSWGDAYEQYF	TGTGCCAGCAGCTGGGGGGACGCATACGAGCAGTACTTC
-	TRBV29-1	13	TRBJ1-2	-	CSSNRVPLGGYTF	TGCAGCTCCAACAGGGTTCCCCTGGGAGGCTACACCTTC
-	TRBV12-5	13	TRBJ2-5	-	CASGLPTGLLQYF	TGTGCTAGTGGTTTGCCCACAGGGTTACTGCAGTACTTC
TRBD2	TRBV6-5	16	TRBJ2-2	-	CASSSPGLAGVPELFF	TGTGCCAGCAGTTCTCCCGGACTAGCGGGGGTGCCGGAGCTGTTTTTT
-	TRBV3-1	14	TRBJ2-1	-	CASSQVQGNNEQFF	TGTGCCAGCAGCCAAGTCCAGGGTAACAATGAGCAGTTCTTC
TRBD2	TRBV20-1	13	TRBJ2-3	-	CSALAGGSDTQYF	TGCAGTGCTCTAGCGGGGGGGTCAGATACGCAGTATTTT
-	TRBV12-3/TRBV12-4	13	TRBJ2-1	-	CASSAANDNEQFF	TGTGCCAGCTCCGCTGCCAATGACAATGAGCAGTTCTTC
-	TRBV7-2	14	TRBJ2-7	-	CASSLALAPYEQYF	TGTGCCAGCAGCTTAGCGCTAGCGCCCTACGAGCAGTACTTC
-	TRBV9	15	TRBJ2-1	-	CASSQGLLPHNEQFF	TGTGCCAGCAGCCAAGGACTCCTCCCCCACAATGAGCAGTTCTTC
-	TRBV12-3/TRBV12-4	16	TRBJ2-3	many	CATSFKSQGWKDTQYF	TGTGCCACCTCTTTCAAGAGTCAGGGCTGGAAAGATACGCAGTATTTT
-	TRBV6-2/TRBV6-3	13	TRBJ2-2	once	CASSRTHTGELFF	TGTGCCAGCAGCCGGACTCACACCGGGGAGCTGTTTTTT
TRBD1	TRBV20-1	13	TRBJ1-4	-	CSAGATGDEKLFF	TGCAGTGCGGGAGCGACAGGGGACGAAAAACTGTTTTTT
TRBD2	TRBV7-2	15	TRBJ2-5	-	CASSLDFSGGETQYF	TGTGCCAGCAGCTTAGACTTTAGCGGGGGAGAGACCCAGTACTTC
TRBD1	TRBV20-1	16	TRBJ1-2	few	CSAPRTRPGQGYGYTF	TGCAGTGCTCCGCGGACCCGTCCGGGACAGGGATATGGCTACACCTTC
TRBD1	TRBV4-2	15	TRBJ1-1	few	CASSQVTDRGTEAFF	TGTGCCAGCAGCCAAGTAACGGACAGGGGGACTGAAGCTTTCTTT
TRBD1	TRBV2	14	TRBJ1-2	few	CASSSWTGGHGYTF	TGTGCCAGCAGTTCATGGACAGGGGGCCATGGCTACACCTTC
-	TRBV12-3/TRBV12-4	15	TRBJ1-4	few	CASSLSTGRGGKLFF	TGTGCCAGCAGTTTATCGACAGGTCGAGGAGGAAAACTGTTTTTT
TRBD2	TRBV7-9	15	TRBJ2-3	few	CASSFTAGGTDTQYF	TGTGCCAGCAGTTTCACGGCGGGGGGCACAGATACGCAGTATTTT
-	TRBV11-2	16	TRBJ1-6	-	CASSRLPGVRNSPLHF	TGTGCCAGCAGCAGGCTACCAGGGGTACGGAATTCACCCCTCCACTTT
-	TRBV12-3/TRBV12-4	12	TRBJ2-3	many	CASSITGDTQYF	TGTGCCAGCAGCATCACGGGGGATACGCAGTATTTT
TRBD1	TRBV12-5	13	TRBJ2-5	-	CASAGTGVETQYF	TGTGCTAGTGCCGGGACAGGGGTAGAGACCCAGTACTTC
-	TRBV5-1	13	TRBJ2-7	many	CASSLGFSYEQYF	TGCGCCAGCAGCTTGGGGTTCTCCTACGAGCAGTACTTC
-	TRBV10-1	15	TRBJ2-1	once	CASSEEGTTNNEQFF	TGCGCCAGCAGTGAGGAAGGGACGACCAACAATGAGCAGTTCTTC
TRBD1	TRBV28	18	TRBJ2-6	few	CASSSRTGTGSGANVLTF	TGTGCCAGCAGTTCAAGGACAGGAACGGGCTCTGGGGCCAACGTCCTGACTTTC
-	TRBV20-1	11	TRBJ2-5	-	CSARDRDLGYF	TGCAGTGCTAGAGATCGGGACTTGGGGTACTTC
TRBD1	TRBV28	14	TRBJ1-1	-	CASREGALGTEAFF	TGTGCCAGCAGGGAGGGGGCCCTGGGCACTGAAGCTTTCTTT
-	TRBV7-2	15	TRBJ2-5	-	CANSLAQALSETQYF	TGTGCCAACAGCTTAGCGCAGGCTCTATCAGAGACCCAGTACTTC
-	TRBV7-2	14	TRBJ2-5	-	CASRLPGTRGTQYF	TGTGCCAGCAGGTTGCCCGGGACTCGAGGGACCCAGTACTTC
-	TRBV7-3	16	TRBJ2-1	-	CASSIAPRQSYNEQFF	TGTGCCAGCAGCATCGCCCCGCGACAGTCCTACAATGAGCAGTTCTTC
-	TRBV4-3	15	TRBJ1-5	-	CASSQDPSGQKPQHF	TGCGCCAGCAGCCAAGATCCTTCGGGTCAGAAGCCCCAGCATTTT
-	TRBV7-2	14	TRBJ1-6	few	CASSRYSYNSPLHF	TGTGCCAGCAGCCGATACTCCTATAATTCACCCCTCCACTTT
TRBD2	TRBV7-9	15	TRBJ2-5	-	CASSRSLAEQETQYF	TGTGCCAGCAGCCGGTCACTAGCGGAACAAGAGACCCAGTACTTC
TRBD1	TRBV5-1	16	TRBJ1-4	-	CASSEGTAATNEKRFF	TGCGCCAGCAGTGAAGGGACAGCCGCAACTAATGAAAAGCGGTTTTTT
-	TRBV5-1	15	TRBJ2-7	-	CASSFEGPGYYEQYF	TGCGCCAGCAGCTTCGAGGGACCGGGTTACTACGAGCAGTACTTC
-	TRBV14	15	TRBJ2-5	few	CASSQDVGGQETQYF	TGTGCCAGCAGCCAAGATGTCGGGGGCCAAGAGACCCAGTACTTC
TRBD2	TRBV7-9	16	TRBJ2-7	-	CASSLKLAGASYEQYF	TGTGCCAGCAGCTTAAAACTAGCGGGTGCCTCCTACGAGCAGTACTTC
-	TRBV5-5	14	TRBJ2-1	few	CASSLIYRNNEQFF	TGTGCCAGCAGCTTAATCTATCGGAACAATGAGCAGTTCTTC
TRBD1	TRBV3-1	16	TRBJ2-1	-	CASSQGGQGGRNEQFF	TGTGCCAGCAGCCAAGGGGGACAGGGCGGAAGAAATGAGCAGTTCTTC
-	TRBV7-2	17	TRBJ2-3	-	CASSLTGGTWSTGTQDF	TGTGCCAGCAGCTTAACCGGCGGGACGTGGAGCACAGGTACGCAGGATTTT
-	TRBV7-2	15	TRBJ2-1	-	CASRIDEQRYNEQFF	TGTGCCAGCAGAATAGACGAGCAACGATACAATGAGCAGTTCTTC
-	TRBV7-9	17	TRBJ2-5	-	CASSLTGARRIQETQYF	TGTGCCAGCAGCTTAACTGGGGCAAGACGGATTCAAGAGACCCAGTACTTC
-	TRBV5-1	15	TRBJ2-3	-	CASSFVGQNTDTQYF	TGCGCCAGCAGCTTTGTAGGACAAAATACAGATACGCAGTATTTT
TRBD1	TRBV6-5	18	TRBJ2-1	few	CASSYSIRSGGPRDEQFF	TGTGCCAGCAGTTACTCGATACGGTCAGGGGGCCCTCGGGATGAGCAGTTCTTC
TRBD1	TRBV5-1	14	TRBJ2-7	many	CASSTRQGSYEQYF	TGTGCCAGCAGTACCCGACAGGGCTCCTACGAGCAGTACTTC
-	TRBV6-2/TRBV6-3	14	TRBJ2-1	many	CASSYGASYNEQFF	TGTGCCAGCAGTTACGGTGCTTCCTACAATGAGCAGTTCTTC
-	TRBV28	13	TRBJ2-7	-	CASRLRMFVEQYF	TGTGCCAGCAGGCTGAGAATGTTTGTCGAGCAGTACTTC
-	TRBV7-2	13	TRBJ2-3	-	CASSFLERDTQYF	TGTGCCAGCAGCTTTCTGGAGAGGGATACGCAGTATTTT
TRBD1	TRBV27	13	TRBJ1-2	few	CASRGTGEAGYTF	TGTGCCAGCAGGGGAACAGGGGAGGCGGGCTACACCTTC
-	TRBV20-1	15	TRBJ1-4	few	CSAVLGGEVDEKLFF	TGCAGTGCGGTCCTAGGAGGGGAAGTGGATGAAAAACTGTTTTTT
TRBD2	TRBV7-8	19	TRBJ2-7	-	CASSAARDPGGSGRYEQYF	TGTGCCAGCAGCGCCGCGAGGGACCCCGGGGGTAGCGGGCGCTACGAGCAGTACTTC
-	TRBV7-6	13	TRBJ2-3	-	CASSSLIGDTQYF	TGTGCCAGCAGCTCCCTTATTGGAGATACGCAGTATTTT